One TCR beta chain is described in this entry. The specificity of this receptor is unknown. Base qualities are not at hand, and no much larger clone is one base apart. The sample originates from a study of beta chain features in type 1 diabetes (dated by TCRdb to the late 2010s). Concerning the study at large: Patients and healthy donors did not differ in mean age, gender distribution, total cell number or subset yield. A total of under 120,000,000 sorted cells were examined across all samples, and RNA yield correlated strongly with the number of cells per subset. In the study, TCRB repertoires of sorted circulating CD4+ T cell subsets from recently diagnosed type 1 diabetes patients were compared with those of matched healthy donors. Naive and central memory subsets were obtained from all 30 or so donors, but regulatory and stem cell-like memory subsets were isolated from only 8 patients and roughly 8 healthy donors. The full study reports these points: Only small numbers of individuals were included in the HLA sub-analyses, which left unresolved whether HLA type had any influence on TCRB rearrangement. Because cDNA rather than genomic DNA was sequenced, highly expressing activated cells could have been over-represented, although no difference in activation and CD3 levels was found between groups. In all four CD4+ subsets, TCRB CDR3 length was moderately but significantly shorter in type 1 diabetes patients. Naive, central memory and regulatory TCRB repertoires appeared to be more similar among patients than among healthy donors. PCR may preferentially amplify shorter templates, but because patient and control samples were amplified and corrected together, any resulting skew would affect both groups equally. Fewer insertions and more nucleotide deletions at VDJ recombination sites were observed in patients with type 1 diabetes, implying thymic rearrangement abnormalities.

The entire amount of isolated RNA was reverse transcribed using the High Capacity cDNA Reverse Transcription Kit, so the sequenced TCRB transcripts were expressed ones. Deep immunoSEQ sequencing was performed on naive, central memory and regulatory T cell samples, with an average of roughly 3.5 million total reads per sample. Sorted cells were lysed in RLT buffer and RNA was extracted with DNase-treated RNeasy Micro or Mini kits, depending on cell number. To prevent cross-contamination, every cell subset was processed on its own, while patient and healthy donor samples were processed together. The immunoSEQ multiplex PCR was used to amplify TCRB sequences from cDNA, yielding 87-bp fragments that span the CDR3 region. Amplicons were sequenced on the Illumina HiSeq platform. In the authors' own workflow: Synthetic template baselines were used to correct PCR bias computationally, reads within Hamming distance 2 were collapsed together, and singletons that could not be merged were discarded. Reads were aligned to IMGT to assign V, D and J genes, CDR3 length, and insertions or deletions at six rearrangement sites. Within each subset, clonotype counts were normalized to the number of sorted cells before true diversity and Gini coefficients were calculated with the tcR R package. Repertoire sharing was quantified using the overlap coefficient calculated on TCRB nucleotide sequences. As a proxy for the pre-selection repertoire, out-of-frame TCRB sequences from naive cells were analyzed. TCRdb mirrors the immuneACCESS table, restricted to in-frame sequences. Some clones are absent from its copies; in checked studies, under half trace to an unresolved V gene, and the reason for the others is unknown. Clonal size and the V and J genes are those of that table, whereas D and trimming came from the DNA. This sample is represented by hundreds of thousands of clones; roughly a tenth of them were singletons. The top ten hold about 0.018% of the sample.

V is shortened by 3 bases, J by 5 bases, and the region joining them spans 17 bases. Sequences SGHRS (CDR1) and YFSETQ (CDR2) are obtained from the germline V gene. The CDR3 runs 15 amino acids, cysteine and phenylalanine included. Only the CDR3 region is kept as DNA, spanning 45 bases read in frame from base 1. Each donor gave one peripheral blood draw, averaging approximately 120 mL, which was collected into heparinised tubes. Naive, central memory, regulatory and stem cell-like memory CD4+ T cells were sorted on a BD FACSAria II using a panel including CD45RO, CCR7, CD25, CD127, CD95 and CD27. A purity above 95% was achieved for all sorted populations. Right away, PBMCs were isolated by Lymphoprep density gradient centrifugation and were stained directly, with no culture step. To minimize batch effects, samples were stained and sorted in pairs, one healthy donor with one patient per experiment.

The sequence links TRBV5-1 to TRBJ2-5, and possibly TRBD1, on 6 matching bases. This sequence originates from a young man with type 1 diabetes. Sequencing was carried out using naive CD4+ T cells from blood. The meaning of the sample's cell subset or site label: true naive CD4+ T cells. In nucleotide form, the sequence is TGCGCCAGCAGCTCGGGGCCGCAGGGGAAGGAGACCCAGTACTTC. This gives the protein CASSSGPQGKETQYF. The full variable domain, completed from the reference TRBV5-1 and TRBJ2-5 proteins outside the CDR3, reads KAGVTQTPRYLIKTRGQQVTLSCSPISGHRSVSWYQQTPGQGLQFLFEYFSETQRNKGNFPGRFSGRQFSNSRSEMNVSTLELGDSALYLCASSSGPQGKETQYFGPGTRLLVL.